This TCR beta chain was retrieved from a study of neurological immune-mediated disorders. Trimming left V 3 bases short and J 2 bases short, with 8 bases between. Germline CDR1 reads DFQATT; CDR2 reads SNEGSKA (reference sequence). CDR3 length: 12 residues. The study, taken as a whole, reports: TCR clonal expansion peaked in HTLV-1-associated myelopathy patients and was lowest in multiple sclerosis patients.

A single record per CDR3 protein comes from TCRdb applying MiXCR to the 5' RACE reads. The sample lists 50,000 or so distinct CDR3 sequences; around 10% were seen once. This clonotype is labeled as medium-sized. Antigen specificity is unknown. Sequences were obtained from PBMCs. V and J are TRBV20-1 and TRBJ2-7; D not resolved. The source is a woman between 40 and 55 years old with HTLV-1-associated myelopathy (HAM/TSP). This chain's CDR3 is CSASDKTYEQYF. DNA for the CDR3: TGCAGTGCTAGTGACAAGACCTACGAGCAGTACTTC.